The 26 T cell receptor beta chains listed next were all sequenced from one sample in a study of OX40 agonist ivuxolimab in advanced cancers. Measured with immunoSEQ multiplex PCR; TCRdb has only the in-frame clones, and not every one. The table has about 55,000 clones, around 86% seen once. The sequencing here drew on CD4+ or CD8+ T cells sorted from blood, taken in a trial of the OX40 agonist ivuxolimab. These receptors were obtained from an adult with an advanced solid tumor such as melanoma, head and neck, liver or kidney cancer.

This chain links TRBV28 with TRBJ2-1; 8 bases fit TRBD1. V trimming: 7 bases; J trimming: 0 bases; junction bases outside the gene matches: 5. The CDR3 is 15 amino acids. CDR1 and CDR2 (germline): MDHEN, SYDVKM. This chain's CDR3 is CASKRTGSSYNEQFF. The CDR3 DNA reads TGTGCCAGCAAACGGACAGGGAGCTCCTACAATGAGCAGTTCTTC.

The chain links TRBV15 to TRBJ2-1; D is possibly TRBD1 (7 bases). From germline, CDR1 is LNHNV and CDR2 YYDKDF (reference sequence). This CDR3 spans 15 amino acids. V was trimmed by 5 bases and J by 7 bases, leaving 18 bases between them. CDR3 residues: CATSGGTDFRNEQFF. The CDR3 nucleotides are TGTGCCACCAGCGGCGGGACAGATTTTAGGAATGAGCAGTTCTTC.

The chain links TRBV4-1 to TRBJ2-3, with TRBD1 identical over 7 bases. The V and J ends lost 3 bases and 2 bases, in that order; junction bases with no gene match: 8. CDR3 size: 16 residues. CDR1 is MGHRA and CDR2 is YSYEKL in the germline V gene. CDR3 residues: CASSHPTGRLTDTQYF. Written as DNA, the CDR3 is TGCGCCAGCAGCCACCCGACAGGGAGACTCACAGATACGCAGTATTTT.

The sample holds one count of this clone. This chain uses TRBV28 with TRBJ2-2; 7 bases agree with TRBD2. The ends lost 4 bases at V and 4 bases at J; junction bases unmatched: 3. The CDR3 consists of 14 residues. Germline assignment: CDR1 MDHEN and CDR2 SYDVKM. CDR3 loop: CASSSSGPTGELFF. DNA of the CDR3: TGTGCCAGCAGTTCTAGCGGACCCACCGGGGAGCTGTTTTTT. Full variable domain (missing parts from reference TRBV28 and TRBJ2-2): DVKVTQSSRYLVKRTGEKVFLECVQDMDHENMFWYRQDPGLGLRLIYFSYDVKMKEKGDIPEGYSVSREKKERFSLILESASTNQTSMYLCASSSSGPTGELFFGEGSRLTVL.

The rearrangement joins TRBV7-8 to TRBJ2-2; 11 nucleotides align to TRBD2. Trimming took 4 bases from V and 6 from J; bases not matched to a gene: 7. Looked up from germline, CDR1 is SGHVS and CDR2 is FQNEAQ. This CDR3 is 16 amino acids long. The CDR3 here is CASSSRLAGIAGELFF. The CDR3 bases are TGTGCCAGCAGCTCGCGACTAGCGGGAATCGCCGGGGAGCTGTTTTTT.

This clone was seen only once. This sequence joins TRBV18 and TRBJ2-7; D may correspond to TRBD1 or TRBD2 (5 bases each). Germline CDR1 and CDR2: KGHSH and LQKENI. With 6 bases removed from V and 1 base from J, the gap between germline ends came to 25 bases. The CDR3 totals 18 residues. Here the CDR3 reads CASSTPIGMGEMSYEQYF. The DNA of the CDR3 is TGTGCCAGCTCCACACCAATAGGGATGGGGGAAATGTCCTACGAGCAGTACTTC.

Here the CDR3 reads CASRDLNYNEQFF. The CDR3 DNA reads as TGTGCCAGCAGAGACTTGAACTACAATGAGCAGTTCTTC. The chain combines TRBV27 with TRBJ2-1; D gene unclear. V was cut by 6 bases and J by 3 bases, with 9 bases left in between. From germline, CDR1 is MNHEY and CDR2 SMNVEV (reference sequence). The CDR3 is made up of 13 amino acids.

The chain is built from TRBV4-1 and TRBJ2-2; D remains ambiguous. CDR1 and CDR2 from the germline V gene are MGHRA and YSYEKL. Trimming shortened V by 0 bases and J by 4 bases, and 6 bases separated the two germline ends. The CDR3 sequence is 14 residues long. The chain's CDR3 is CASSQDPTTGELFF. The DNA of the CDR3 is TGCGCCAGCAGCCAAGATCCTACCACCGGGGAGCTGTTTTTT.

V usage is TRBV30 and J usage is TRBJ2-7; maybe TRBD1 (5 bases). Trimming removed 0 bases at V and 7 bases at J, with 7 bases between. Germline CDR1 reads GTSNPN; CDR2 reads SVGIG (reference sequence). CDR3 length: 11 residues. DNA for the CDR3: TGTGCCTGGAGTGTACACAGGGAGCAGTACTTC. As protein: CAWSVHREQYF.

The chain combines TRBV6-5 with TRBJ1-1, with 8 bases matching TRBD1. The length of the CDR3 is 15 residues. CDR1 and CDR2 (germline): MNHEY, SVGAGI. Trimming took 2 bases from V and 1 from J; bases not matched to a gene: 3. CDR3 nucleotide sequence: TGTGCCAGCAGTTACCTAACAGGGGGGAACACTGAAGCTTTCTTT. It specifies CASSYLTGGNTEAFF.

The rearrangement joins TRBV10-2 to TRBJ1-5; perhaps TRBD1 as D (6 bases). Germline CDR1 is WSHSY and CDR2 is SAAADI. V was pared by 8 bases and J by 3 bases, with 8 bases between. This CDR3 comprises 12 residues. The DNA of the CDR3 is TGCGCCAGCCGGGACAACAATCAGCCCCAGCATTTT. It specifies CASRDNNQPQHF.

The V gene is TRBV5-4, the J gene TRBJ2-5; 11 positions match TRBD2. The CDR3 is 16 amino acids. The V gene end was trimmed by 4 bases and the J gene end by 5 bases; junction bases not matched to a gene: 10. The germline gives CDR1 SGHNT, CDR2 YYREEE (reference sequence). DNA for the CDR3: TGTGCCAGCAGCGTTATTAGCGGGAGGGATCAGGAGACCCAGTACTTC. It is translated as CASSVISGRDQETQYF.

This sequence joins TRBV30 and TRBJ2-3; TRBD2 agrees at 10 bases. The V gene end was trimmed by 3 bases and the J gene end by 2 bases; junction bases not matched to a gene: 5. Germline V CDR1 and CDR2: GTSNPN, SVGIG (reference sequence). The CDR3 consists of 15 residues. The CDR3 DNA sequence: TGTGCCTGGAGCCCGGGACTAGCGAACACAGATACGCAGTATTTT. Amino acid sequence: CAWSPGLANTDTQYF.

The V and J genes are TRBV30 and TRBJ2-1; D is undetermined. Germline CDR1 GTSNPN, CDR2 SVGIG (reference sequence). V was pared by 3 bases and J by 8 bases, with 11 bases between. This CDR3 has 12 amino acids. DNA for the CDR3: TGTGCCTGGAGCGCCCAAGGGTATGAGCAGTTCTTC. This sequence encodes CAWSAQGYEQFF. The full variable domain, with the rest looked up from reference TRBV30 and TRBJ2-1, is SQTIHQWPATLVQPVGSPLSLECTVEGTSNPNLYWYRQAAGRGLQLLFYSVGIGQISSEVPQNLSASRPQDRQFILSSKKLLLSDSGFYLCAWSAQGYEQFFGPGTRLTVL.

V usage is TRBV5-1 and J usage is TRBJ2-7; 8 bases line up with TRBD2. V shed 4 bases and J 6 bases; nucleotides not matched to a gene: 12. Per the germline V gene, CDR1 is SGHRS and CDR2 is YFSETQ. CDR3 size: 15 residues. CDR3 nucleotide sequence: TGCGCCAGCAGCCTTAGGGCGGGGGGCGACGGCGAGCAGTACTTC. It encodes CASSLRAGGDGEQYF.

This sequence joins TRBV7-9 and TRBJ1-4; tentative D call: TRBD1 (5 bases). This CDR3 spans 15 amino acids. The germline V gene has CDR1 SEHNR and CDR2 FQNEAQ (reference sequence). Trimming cost V 8 bases and J 8 bases, with 21 bases left between them. The CDR3 spells CASAEAAGWGEKLFF. DNA for the CDR3: TGTGCCAGCGCCGAGGCAGCAGGCTGGGGCGAAAAACTGTTTTTT.

This clone was recorded once. Germline and junction disagree at one end, which may indicate a read error. J is TRBJ1-1 and V is TRBV5-1; D is unresolved. The CDR3 extends over 13 amino acids. Germline V gene sequence: CDR1 SGHRS, CDR2 YFSETQ. The CDR3 DNA reads as TGCGCCAGTAGGGCGGAGAGGAACACTGAAGCTCTCTTT. This sequence encodes CASRAERNTEALF.

This clone was found a few times. The rearrangement joins TRBV4-2 to TRBJ2-7; D may be TRBD2 (6 bases). The CDR3 extends over 13 amino acids. With 0 bases removed from V and 7 bases from J, the gap between germline ends came to 10 bases. Germline V gene sequence: CDR1 LGHNA, CDR2 YNFKEQ. For the CDR3, the DNA is TGTGCCAGCAGCCAAGAAGGGGCGGGGGAGCAGTACTTC. Residues: CASSQEGAGEQYF.

The chain has TRBV6-6 and TRBJ1-4, with no clear D. V was trimmed by 2 bases and J by 2 bases, leaving 9 bases between them. The CDR3 totals 15 residues. CDR1 MNHNY and CDR2 SVGAGI come from the germline V gene (reference sequence). The CDR3 loop reads CASSYHRATNEKLFF. For the CDR3, the DNA is TGTGCCAGCAGTTACCACAGAGCCACTAATGAAAAACTGTTTTTT.

This clone was counted once. The chain recombines TRBV4-1 with TRBJ1-5, with 7 bases fitting TRBD1. Germline V gives CDR1 MGHRA, CDR2 YSYEKL. Trimming cost V 0 bases and J 6 bases; bases outside gene matches: 5. This CDR3 contains 15 residues. This CDR3 is CASSQDRGVAQPQHF. CDR3 bases: TGCGCCAGCAGCCAAGACAGGGGGGTTGCTCAGCCCCAGCATTTT.

This chain joins TRBV5-4 and TRBJ1-1; D gene ambiguous. The CDR3 runs 15 residues. Trimming took off 0 bases at V and 3 bases at J, with 12 bases between the two ends. The germline gives CDR1 SGHNT, CDR2 YYREEE (reference sequence). DNA for the CDR3: TGTGCCAGCAGCTTGGGCGCCGGTGGATACACTGAAGCTTTCTTT. Translation gives CASSLGAGGYTEAFF.

This chain joins TRBV2 and TRBJ1-5; TRBD1 is a possible D gene (5 bases). The length of the CDR3 is 16 residues. Per the germline V gene, CDR1 is SNHLY and CDR2 is FYNNEI. The V end lost 8 bases, the J end lost 5 bases, and 22 bases lay between the germline ends. Written as DNA, the CDR3 is TGTGCCAGCCAAAACTCGGGGGGACTTACGGATCAGCCCCAGCATTTT. Its translation: CASQNSGGLTDQPQHF.

The CDR3 DNA reads TGTGCCACCAGCAGCCTAGCGGAAGTTTACAATGAGCAGTTCTTC. Its translation is CATSSLAEVYNEQFF. The rearrangement links TRBV15 to TRBJ2-1; 7 bases align to TRBD2. From germline, CDR1 is LNHNV and CDR2 YYDKDF (reference sequence). The V gene end was trimmed by 3 bases and the J gene end by 4 bases; junction bases not matched to a gene: 6. The CDR3 has 15 amino acids.

The chain is built from TRBV9 and TRBJ2-1; D could derive from TRBD1 or TRBD2 (6 bases each). The CDR3 consists of 16 residues. Trimming removed 0 bases at V and 6 bases at J, with 16 bases between. Germline loops: CDR1 SGDLS, CDR2 YYNGEE. The CDR3 loop is CASSVERGRPSNEQFF. CDR3 in DNA: TGTGCCAGCAGCGTAGAGAGGGGGAGGCCAAGCAATGAGCAGTTCTTC.

The chain couples TRBV5-5 to TRBJ2-7; TRBD1 or TRBD2 may be the D gene (5 bases each). The CDR3 is 16 amino acids. In germline, CDR1 is SGHKS, CDR2 YYEKEE (reference sequence). V was cut by 0 bases and J by 6 bases, with 19 bases left in between. Here the CDR3 DNA reads TGTGCCAGCAGCTTGGCATTGGGACCGAGTTCCGGCGAGCAGTACTTC. It is translated as CASSLALGPSSGEQYF.

The chain uses TRBV27 and TRBJ2-5, with 10 bases matching TRBD2. The germline CDR1 and CDR2 sequences are MNHEY and SMNVEV (reference sequence). V trimming: 8 bases; J trimming: 4 bases; junction bases outside the gene matches: 10. The CDR3 runs 15 residues. The CDR3 bases are TGTGCCAGCGCCTCCGGACTAGCGGTTGGAGAGACCCAGTACTTC. Protein: CASASGLAVGETQYF.